This T cell receptor (beta chain) was recorded in a study of T-cell memory formation after mild COVID-19. Whole-study context: Clusters of TCRs were largely donor specific.

On this clonotype: No antigen is known for it.

Germline V gene lookup returns CDR1 SGHVS and CDR2 FNYEAQ. The CDR3 has 13 residues. Between the trimmed V and J ends, which lost 5 bases and 4 bases, there was a span of 11 bases. Constant-segment-primed 5'RACE gave TCR alpha and TCR beta cDNA libraries with sample barcodes and UMIs. One entry per CDR3 protein, called by TCRdb with MiXCR from the 5' RACE reads. The repertoire holds 110,000 to 150,000 distinct CDR3 sequences, with about 23% as singletons. Findings and caveats of the study: Shrinking CD4+ clones were chiefly CM and EM; CD8+ ones were chiefly EMRA. Clones shrinking from day 15 to 85 showed even CD4/CD8 mixes; later expanders tilted CD4+.

Sequencing was carried out using PBMCs or a T cell subset sorted from them (not recorded which). The sequence derives from an adult woman who had mild COVID-19 (a few samples of this study predate the infection). Cell type and time point are not known. The chain recombines TRBV7-6 with TRBJ1-2; D might be TRBD1 (6 bases). The DNA of the CDR3 is TGTGCCAGCAGCCTAGGGGGGGTCTATGGCTACACCTTC. Translating gives CASSLGGVYGYTF. The complete variable domain, with remaining parts taken from reference TRBV7-6 and TRBJ1-2, reads GAGVSQSPRYKVTKRGQDVALRCDPISGHVSLYWYRQALGQGPEFLTYFNYEAQQDKSGLPNDRFSAERPEGSISTLTIQRTEQRDSAMYRCASSLGGVYGYTFGSGTRLTVV.